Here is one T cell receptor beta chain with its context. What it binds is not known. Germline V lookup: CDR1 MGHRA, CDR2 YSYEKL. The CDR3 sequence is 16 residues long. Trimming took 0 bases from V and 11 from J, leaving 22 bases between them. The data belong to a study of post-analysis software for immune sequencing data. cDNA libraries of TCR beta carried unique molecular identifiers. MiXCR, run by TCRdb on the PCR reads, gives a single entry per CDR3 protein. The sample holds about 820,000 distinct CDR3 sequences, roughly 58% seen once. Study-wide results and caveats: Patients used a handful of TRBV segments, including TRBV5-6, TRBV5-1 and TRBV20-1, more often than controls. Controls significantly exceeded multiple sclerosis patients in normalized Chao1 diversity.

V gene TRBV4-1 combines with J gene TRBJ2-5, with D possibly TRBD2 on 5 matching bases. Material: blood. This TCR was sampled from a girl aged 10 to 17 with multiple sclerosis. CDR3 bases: TGCGCCAGCAGCCAAGATCTCTCGGGAACCATTATTGAGCAGTACTTC. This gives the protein CASSQDLSGTIIEQYF.